A selection of T cell receptor beta chains follows, all from one sample in a study of blood T cell repertoires in COVID-19. Sequencing used immunoSEQ multiplex PCR; TCRdb keeps in-frame clones, though not all of them. The table has about 130,000 clones, 87% seen once. Sequenced material: peripheral blood. These receptors all come from a man aged 50-60 years with active COVID-19. The CDR3 runs from the conserved cysteine through the conserved F or W. D genes are given only for firm matches. Only some rows state a clone size, as once, few, many or a class for expanded clones.

CDR3aa	CDR3nt	d_gene	v_gene	abundance	j_gene
CASSPGAMNTEAFF	TGTGCCAGCTCACCGGGGGCCATGAACACTGAAGCTTTCTTT	.	TRBV18	.	TRBJ1-1
CASSPGLARQETQYF	TGTGCCAGCAGCCCTGGATTAGCCCGCCAGGAGACCCAGTACTTC	.	TRBV5-4	.	TRBJ2-5
CASKPGTGGGELFF	TGTGCCAGCAAGCCCGGGACAGGGGGTGGGGAGCTGTTTTTT	TRBD1	TRBV2	.	TRBJ2-2
CASSEEGGWTEAFF	TGTGCCAGCAGTGAAGAAGGGGGTTGGACTGAAGCTTTCTTT	.	TRBV2	.	TRBJ1-1
CASSLVTYNTEAFF	TGTGCCAGCAGCTTAGTGACATATAATACTGAAGCTTTCTTT	.	TRBV7-9	few	TRBJ1-1
CASSLGVGGYEQYF	TGCGCCAGCAGCTTGGGAGTGGGGGGCTACGAGCAGTACTTC	.	TRBV5-1	.	TRBJ2-7
CASTPSTGSGGELFF	TGTGCCAGCACCCCATCGACAGGGTCGGGCGGGGAGCTGTTTTTT	TRBD1	TRBV5-6	.	TRBJ2-2
CASSLVASGGWNTGELFF	TGTGCCAGCAGCTTGGTTGCTAGCGGGGGCTGGAACACCGGGGAGCTGTTTTTT	TRBD2	TRBV5-6	.	TRBJ2-2
CASSLDGTGPDTQYF	TGTGCCAGCAGCTTAGACGGGACAGGGCCCGATACGCAGTATTTT	TRBD1	TRBV11-3	.	TRBJ2-3
CASSVASGQGTGNTIYF	TGTGCCAGCAGCGTAGCGAGTGGACAGGGTACTGGAAACACCATATATTTT	TRBD1	TRBV9	.	TRBJ1-3
CASSPQVGFYNEQFF	TGTGCCAGCAGCCCACAGGTGGGGTTCTACAATGAGCAGTTCTTC	.	TRBV11-3	.	TRBJ2-1
CASSKAVPATTVRGGSPLHF	TGTGCCAGCAGCAAAGCGGTCCCCGCGACCACGGTCCGGGGGGGGTCACCCCTCCACTTT	.	TRBV21-1	.	TRBJ1-6
CASSRQGENTEAFF	TGTGCCAGTAGCAGACAGGGAGAGAACACTGAAGCTTTCTTT	TRBD1	TRBV19	.	TRBJ1-1
CASSLLATGVTGELFF	TGTGCCAGCAGCTTATTGGCGACAGGGGTGACCGGGGAGCTGTTTTTT	TRBD1	TRBV5-6	.	TRBJ2-2
CASSSLLTTYEQYF	TGTGCCAGCAGCTCCCTTTTGACTACCTACGAGCAGTACTTC	.	TRBV7-9	.	TRBJ2-7
CASSLEPGVNEQFF	TGCGCCAGCAGCTTGGAGCCGGGGGTGAATGAGCAGTTCTTC	.	TRBV5-1	.	TRBJ2-1
CASSRERGGTDTQYF	TGTGCCAGCAGTCGGGAGCGGGGGGGCACAGATACGCAGTATTTT	TRBD2	TRBV2	.	TRBJ2-3
CASSVSSYTGELFF	TGCGCCAGCAGCGTTAGCAGTTACACCGGGGAGCTGTTTTTT	.	TRBV5-1	.	TRBJ2-2
CASSLQAGDLYGYTF	TGTGCCAGCAGCTTACAGGCAGGGGATCTCTATGGCTACACCTTC	.	TRBV13	.	TRBJ1-2
CAISDSGAQETQYF	TGTGCCATCAGTGATAGCGGGGCCCAAGAGACCCAGTACTTC	TRBD2	TRBV10-3	.	TRBJ2-5